This passage covers 27 T cell receptor beta chains from one sample sequenced in a study of CD8+ T cells in alopecia areata (dated by TCRdb to 2016 to 2019). Library generation was performed with the immunoSEQ multiplex PCR assay. To provide template for TCR sequencing, every sample had RNA extracted and reverse transcribed into cDNA. TCRdb mirrors the immuneACCESS table, restricted to in-frame sequences. Some clones are absent from its copies; in checked studies, under half trace to an unresolved V gene, and the reason for the others is unknown. Here the sample has 100,000 to 150,000 clones; under 40% occur a single time. Clones ranked in the top ten supply over 3% of the sample. The source material was CD4+ T cells sorted from blood. These receptors were obtained from a human donor with alopecia areata.

The chain has TRBV5-4 and TRBJ2-1; TRBD2 might be the D (7 bases). Trimming pared 1 base from V and 4 bases from J, leaving 18 bases between. The CDR3 consists of 17 residues. CDR1 is SGHNT and CDR2 is YYREEE in the germline V gene (reference sequence). The CDR3: CASSLKSGGRGYNEQFF. CDR3 bases: TGTGCCAGCAGCTTGAAATCGGGGGGCCGGGGTTACAATGAGCAGTTCTTC.

This clone was found a few times. This chain connects TRBV29-1 to TRBJ2-1, with D hard to call. Trimming removed 5 bases from V and 8 bases from J, with 10 bases in between. Germline-derived CDR1 and CDR2 are SQVTM and ANQGSEA. The CDR3 covers 11 residues. In DNA, the CDR3 is TGCAGCGTTTCCGGACGTGATGAGCAGTTCTTC. This sequence encodes CSVSGRDEQFF.

The rearrangement links TRBV5-5 to TRBJ2-3; 9 bases are a match to TRBD2. Looked up from germline, CDR1 is SGHKS and CDR2 is YYEKEE (reference sequence). CDR3 length: 15 residues. J lost 2 bases, V lost 4 bases, and 5 bases had no gene match. The CDR3 DNA reads as TGTGCCAGCAGCCGGACTAGCGAAAACACAGATACGCAGTATTTT. Residues: CASSRTSENTDTQYF.

This clone has a handful of counts. V gene TRBV19 combines with J gene TRBJ2-1, with 9 bases matching TRBD2. Germline loops: CDR1 LNHDA, CDR2 SQIVND (reference sequence). The CDR3 contains 13 residues. The V segment lost 9 bases and the J segment 7 bases; nucleotides outside the gene matches: 7. CDR3 DNA: TGTGCCAGCAGACGGCGGGGGGGAAATGAGCAGTTCTTC. Translation gives CASRRRGGNEQFF.

The chain links TRBV5-6 to TRBJ2-5; 7 bases match TRBD1. CDR3 length: 15 amino acids. Germline CDR1 and CDR2: SGHDT and YYEEEE. J was trimmed by 6 bases and V by 2 bases; bases with no gene match: 10. DNA for the CDR3: TGTGCCAGCAGCTTCTTATCCGGGACAGTGAAGACCCAGTACTTC. Protein product: CASSFLSGTVKTQYF.

This clone was observed a single time. J is TRBJ2-3 and V is TRBV10-2, with 12 bases matching TRBD2. The germline V gene has CDR1 WSHSY and CDR2 SAAADI. The CDR3 contains 16 residues. V dropped 0 bases and J dropped 3; count of bases not matched to a gene: 1. The DNA for the CDR3 is TGCGCCAGCAGTGAGTCGACTAGCGGGGGAACAGATACGCAGTATTTT. Amino acids: CASSESTSGGTDTQYF.

V usage is TRBV29-1 and J usage is TRBJ2-3; D is perhaps TRBD1 (5 bases). The CDR3 is 14 amino acids. The ends were cut back, 7 bases at V and 2 bases at J, with 16 bases in the middle. Germline V CDR1 and CDR2: SQVTM, ANQGSEA. The DNA of the CDR3 is TGCAGCGCCTTCCGGGCCAGGGACACAGATACGCAGTATTTT. Its protein product is CSAFRARDTDTQYF.

The chain couples TRBV15 to TRBJ1-6; the D gene is possibly TRBD1 (6 bases). The V end was cut by 5 bases, the J end by 7 bases, with 15 bases between. The germline V gene encodes CDR1 LNHNV and CDR2 YYDKDF (reference sequence). The CDR3 has 15 residues. Here the CDR3 DNA reads TGTGCCACCAGCGGGAACAGGGTGGGGAATTCACCCCTCCACTTT. Translation: CATSGNRVGNSPLHF. Filled out from reference TRBV15 and TRBJ1-6, the complete variable domain reads DAMVIQNPRYQVTQFGKPVTLSCSQTLNHNVMYWYQQKSSQAPKLLFHYYDKDFNNEADTPDNFQSRRPNTSFCFLDIRSPGLGDTAMYLCATSGNRVGNSPLHFGNGTRLTVT.

There are a few counts of this clone. V gene TRBV14 combines with J gene TRBJ1-1, with 7 bases fitting TRBD1. Losses at the gene ends were 0 bases for V and 3 bases for J; bases not matched to a gene: 4. From germline, CDR1 is SGHDN and CDR2 FVKESK. The CDR3 contains 15 residues. CDR3 DNA: TGTGCCAGCAGCCAAGACCAGGGGGAATACACTGAAGCTTTCTTT. Its translation: CASSQDQGEYTEAFF.

This chain uses TRBV7-2 with TRBJ1-2, with 9 bases matching TRBD1. Germline V lookup: CDR1 SGHTA, CDR2 FQGNSA. V trimming: 7 bases; J trimming: 4 bases; junction bases outside the gene matches: 4. The CDR3 covers 13 residues. Written as DNA, the CDR3 is TGTGCCAGCACGCCGGGACAGGGCTATGGCTACACCTTC. Its translation is CASTPGQGYGYTF.

This chain uses TRBV30 with TRBJ2-5, with a weak D call TRBD2 (6 bases). This CDR3 has 11 amino acids. The V end lost 8 bases, the J end lost 7 bases, and 14 bases lay between the germline ends. Looked up from germline, CDR1 is GTSNPN and CDR2 is SVGIG (reference sequence). The CDR3 spells CAGSTGGTQYF. As DNA, the CDR3 is TGTGCCGGATCAACCGGGGGGACCCAGTACTTC.

J is TRBJ2-5 and V is TRBV7-8; 8 bases match TRBD2. With V trimmed by 7 bases and J by 3 bases, 13 bases remained unmatched. Germline values: CDR1 SGHVS, CDR2 FQNEAQ. The CDR3 spans 16 residues. This CDR3 is CASTRSRLALKETQYF. The CDR3 nucleotides are TGTGCCAGCACGAGGAGTCGACTAGCGTTAAAAGAGACCCAGTACTTC.

V usage is TRBV2 and J usage is TRBJ2-3; 7 bases are a match to TRBD1. The junction had 7 bases not matched to a gene; V was cut back by 3 bases and J by 4 bases. CDR3 size: 15 residues. CDR1 SNHLY and CDR2 FYNNEI come from the germline V gene. This CDR3 is CASSETGLIADTQYF. For the CDR3, the DNA is TGTGCCAGCAGTGAGACAGGGCTGATCGCAGATACGCAGTATTTT.

The CDR3 reads CASLGPGELFF. Written as DNA, the CDR3 is TGTGCTTCCCTAGGGCCCGGGGAGCTGTTTTTT. The genes are TRBV30 and TRBJ2-2; D ambiguous. The CDR3 runs to 11 residues. Germline CDR1 GTSNPN, CDR2 SVGIG (reference sequence).

The rearrangement joins TRBV29-1 to TRBJ1-1, with a weak D call TRBD1 (5 bases). This CDR3 has 15 residues. The germline V and J ends were trimmed by 6 bases and 0 bases, with 17 bases remaining between them. Looked up from germline, CDR1 is SQVTM and CDR2 is ANQGSEA. CDR3 residues: CSVQKSGHLNTEAFF. The CDR3 nucleotides read TGCAGCGTACAGAAGTCCGGACACCTGAACACTGAAGCTTTCTTT.

V is TRBV10-3 and J is TRBJ2-4; TRBD2 matches 10 bases. This CDR3 region has 15 residues. V lost 3 bases and J lost 7; bases outside the gene matches: 6. CDR1 is ENHRY, CDR2 SYGVKD, per germline. In DNA form, the CDR3 reads TGTGCCATCAGTGACAGCGGGAGGGCCGGGAACATTCAGTACTTC. It yields the protein CAISDSGRAGNIQYF.

The chain couples TRBV29-1 to TRBJ2-7; D perhaps matches TRBD1 (6 bases). Germline V gene lookup returns CDR1 SQVTM and CDR2 ANQGSEA. V lost 0 bases and J 4 bases, leaving 13 bases between the germline ends. The CDR3 covers 14 residues. CDR3 sequence: CSVEDTGRAYEQYF. DNA of the CDR3: TGCAGCGTTGAAGACACAGGGCGAGCATACGAGCAGTACTTC.

J is TRBJ2-2 and V is TRBV7-3; 8 bases map to TRBD2. V gave up 2 bases and J gave up 4 bases; unmatched junction bases: 3. The germline V gene encodes CDR1 SGHTA and CDR2 FQGTGA. This CDR3 has 15 amino acids. The CDR3 DNA is TGTGCCAGCAGCTTAGGCGGGGGGACCACCGGGGAGCTGTTTTTT. Translation gives CASSLGGGTTGELFF. Filled out from reference TRBV7-3 and TRBJ2-2, the complete variable domain reads GAGVSQTPSNKVTEKGKYVELRCDPISGHTALYWYRQSLGQGPEFLIYFQGTGAADDSGLPNDRFFAVRPEGSVSTLKIQRTERGDSAVYLCASSLGGGTTGELFFGEGSRLTVL.

This clone was seen a few times. The J gene is TRBJ1-2, the V gene TRBV7-2; a possible D gene is TRBD1 (5 bases). The germline CDR1 and CDR2 sequences are SGHTA and FQGNSA. The CDR3 is 13 residues long. Trimming took 3 bases from V and 3 from J, leaving 8 bases between them. CDR3 sequence: CASSLQGYYGYTF. The CDR3 DNA reads as TGTGCCAGCAGCTTGCAGGGCTACTATGGCTACACCTTC.

V gene TRBV30 combines with J gene TRBJ2-6; possibly TRBD1 for D (5 bases). The CDR3 covers 14 residues. V lost 5 bases, J lost 0 bases, and 8 bases lay in between. The germline V gene encodes CDR1 GTSNPN and CDR2 SVGIG (reference sequence). CDR3 nucleotide sequence: TGTGCCTGGGCCAGGGACTCTGGGGCCAACGTCCTGACTTTC. It encodes CAWARDSGANVLTF.

This clone was picked up a small number of times. The rearrangement uses TRBV28 and TRBJ2-7; 10 bases align to TRBD1. This CDR3 has 14 residues. Germline CDR1 reads MDHEN; CDR2 reads SYDVKM. Germline trimming cut 6 bases from V and 4 bases from J; bases unmatched to any gene: 6. The CDR3 loop is CASRGQGTIYEQYF. CDR3 DNA: TGTGCCAGCAGGGGACAGGGGACGATATACGAGCAGTACTTC.

The rearrangement links TRBV29-1 to TRBJ2-3; D not resolved. Germline V gene lookup returns CDR1 SQVTM and CDR2 ANQGSEA. The length of the CDR3 is 12 residues. Trimming removed 6 bases from V and 3 bases from J, with 10 bases in between. The CDR3 sequence is CSVTLGTDTQYF. In DNA form, the CDR3 reads TGCAGCGTCACCCTAGGGACAGATACGCAGTATTTT.

In this sample, this clone turned up a few times. V is TRBV4-1 and J is TRBJ2-1; unclear D gene. Germline assignment: CDR1 MGHRA and CDR2 YSYEKL. The CDR3 spans 12 residues. V dropped 3 bases and J dropped 10 bases, with 10 bases sitting between them. CDR3 sequence (DNA): TGCGCCAGCAGCCACCCCTACAGAGAGCAGTTCTTC. Its protein product is CASSHPYREQFF.

The chain recombines TRBV29-1 with TRBJ1-3; no clear D gene. V was trimmed by 7 bases and J by 6 bases, leaving 22 bases between them. This CDR3 has 15 amino acids. The germline V gene encodes CDR1 SQVTM and CDR2 ANQGSEA. CDR3 DNA: TGCAGCGCCAAACTGGCACGGCCGCCTGAAAACACCATATATTTT. It codes for CSAKLARPPENTIYF.

The rearrangement joins TRBV7-2 to TRBJ1-2, with a weak D call TRBD1 (5 bases). From germline, CDR1 is SGHTA and CDR2 FQGNSA. V lost 6 bases to trimming and J lost 2 bases, with 10 bases between them. The CDR3 length is 13 residues. The chain's CDR3 is CASSRGVNYGYTF. CDR3 DNA sequence: TGTGCCAGCAGTAGGGGCGTCAACTATGGCTACACCTTC. Variable domain in full (rest from reference TRBV7-2 and TRBJ1-2): GAGVSQSPSNKVTEKGKDVELRCDPISGHTALYWYRQSLGQGLEFLIYFQGNSAPDKSGLPSDRFSAERTGGSVSTLTIQRTQQEDSAVYLCASSRGVNYGYTFGSGTRLTVV.

The genes are TRBV7-2 and TRBJ2-5, with D tentatively TRBD2 (6 bases). The CDR3 is made up of 14 amino acids. Trimming removed 1 base at V and 5 bases at J, with 11 bases between. Germline V gene sequence: CDR1 SGHTA, CDR2 FQGNSA. CDR3 in amino acids: CASSLGRVGETQYF. CDR3 DNA sequence: TGTGCCAGCAGCTTAGGGAGGGTTGGCGAGACCCAGTACTTC.

This clone has only a few counts. V is TRBV29-1 and J is TRBJ1-2, with D perhaps TRBD1 (5 bases). V was trimmed by 3 bases and J by 3 bases, leaving 14 bases between them. Germline V gene sequence: CDR1 SQVTM, CDR2 ANQGSEA. The CDR3 spans 14 residues. CDR3 amino acids: CSVESREQDYGYTF. The CDR3 nucleotides read TGCAGCGTTGAGTCCCGGGAACAGGACTATGGCTACACCTTC. Full variable domain (rest looked up from reference TRBV29-1 and TRBJ1-2): SAVISQKPSRDICQRGTSLTIQCQVDSQVTMMFWYRQQPGQSLTLIATANQGSEATYESGFVIDKFPISRPNLTFSTLTVSNMSPEDSSIYLCSVESREQDYGYTFGSGTRLTVV.